These 25 T cell receptor beta chains were sequenced from one sample in a study of cytomegalovirus exposure and HLA in healthy donors. Primers for the PCR totalled 60 Vbeta and 13 Jbeta. Method: immunoSEQ multiplex PCR; TCRdb's copy keeps in-frame clones and lacks some. The specimen's table records tens of thousands of clones. Input material: PBMCs. The receptors stem from a man aged 50-60 years in good health and CMV-seronegative.

The chain links TRBV4-3 to TRBJ2-7, with D possibly matching TRBD1 (6 bases). Trimming left V 4 bases short and J 6 bases short, with 13 bases between. The CDR3 spans 13 residues. CDR1 LGHNA and CDR2 YSLEER come from the germline V gene. Here the CDR3 DNA reads TGCGCCAGCAGCCGACGACAGGCCACCGAGCAGTACTTC. Its protein is CASSRRQATEQYF.

J is TRBJ1-2 and V is TRBV4-1; D uncertain. Germline CDR1 MGHRA, CDR2 YSYEKL. With 4 bases removed from V and 2 bases from J, the gap between germline ends came to 8 bases. The CDR3 spans 13 residues. CDR3 sequence reads: CASSPEVNYGYTF. The CDR3 nucleotides are TGCGCCAGCAGCCCCGAGGTCAACTATGGCTACACCTTC.

The J gene is TRBJ2-2, the V gene TRBV18; 8 bases agree with TRBD1. V shed 3 bases and J 1 base; nucleotides not matched to a gene: 4. There are 16 residues in the CDR3. From germline, CDR1 is KGHSH and CDR2 LQKENI. The CDR3 DNA reads as TGTGCCAGCTCACCTATCGGACAGGGGAACACCGGGGAGCTGTTTTTT. Amino acid sequence: CASSPIGQGNTGELFF.

The genes are TRBV5-1 and TRBJ2-7; 7 nucleotides match TRBD1. The CDR3 has 17 residues. The germline V gene encodes CDR1 SGHRS and CDR2 YFSETQ. V dropped 2 bases and J dropped 2; count of bases not matched to a gene: 13. The DNA for the CDR3 is TGCGCCAGCAGCTTACACCTTGTGGACAGGAGTGCCTACGAGCAGTACTTC. Amino acid sequence: CASSLHLVDRSAYEQYF.

This sequence joins TRBV4-3 and TRBJ2-2; D gene uncertain. The CDR3 runs 13 residues. V was clipped by 4 bases and J by 4 bases, with 7 bases between them. The germline V gene has CDR1 LGHNA and CDR2 YSLEER. CDR3 in amino acids: CASSRYSTGELFF. CDR3 coding DNA: TGCGCCAGCAGCCGGTACAGCACCGGGGAGCTGTTTTTT.

The chain recombines TRBV18 with TRBJ2-2, with 12 positions matching TRBD2. The J segment lost 0 bases and the V segment lost 5 bases, leaving 7 bases of the junction unmatched. CDR3 length equals 18 residues. Germline lookup yields CDR1 KGHSH and CDR2 LQKENI. CDR3 amino acids: CASSVTSGGSANTGELFF. CDR3 bases: TGTGCCAGCTCAGTGACTAGCGGGGGCTCCGCGAACACCGGGGAGCTGTTTTTT.

Note on this clone: The same CDR3 also results from other DNA sequences found in this sample. The chain recombines TRBV18 with TRBJ1-1; perhaps TRBD1 as D (5 bases). The CDR3 totals 14 residues. Trimming took 3 bases from V and 3 from J, leaving 11 bases between them. The V gene's germline CDR1 is KGHSH and CDR2 LQKENI. DNA of the CDR3: TGTGCCAGCTCACCCCAGGGTTTGGACACTGAAGCTTTCTTT. Translation: CASSPQGLDTEAFF.

This sequence joins TRBV6-1 and TRBJ1-4; TRBD1 matches 10 bases. J was trimmed by 10 bases and V by 4 bases; bases with no gene match: 9. CDR1 is MNHNS and CDR2 is SASEGT in the germline V gene. The CDR3 extends over 15 amino acids. The CDR3 loop reads CASSGGAGQGRKLFF. CDR3 nucleotide sequence: TGTGCCAGCAGTGGAGGAGCGGGACAGGGGAGAAAACTGTTTTTT.

The chain is built from TRBV9 and TRBJ2-3, with no clear D. Germline CDR1 reads SGDLS; CDR2 reads YYNGEE. V was cut by 1 base and J by 6 bases, with 18 bases left in between. This CDR3 is 16 amino acids long. The CDR3 nucleotides read TGTGCCAGCAGCGTATCTCGCAGGTTGGGCGCTGATACGCAGTATTTT. As protein: CASSVSRRLGADTQYF.

This chain links TRBV7-3 with TRBJ2-1, with D possibly TRBD1 on 5 matching bases. The CDR3 runs to 16 residues. V was cut by 0 bases and J by 4 bases, with 13 bases left in between. In germline, CDR1 is SGHTA, CDR2 FQGTGA. CDR3 sequence: CASSLTGQIRYNEQFF. The CDR3 DNA reads TGTGCCAGCAGCTTAACGGGGCAGATACGGTACAATGAGCAGTTCTTC.

This rearrangement joins TRBV7-2 to TRBJ2-1; 8 nucleotides line up with TRBD1. This CDR3 is built from 16 residues. Trimming cost V 4 bases and J 0 bases; bases outside gene matches: 5. In germline, CDR1 is SGHTA, CDR2 FQGNSA. CDR3 amino acids: CASSSSGTGSYNEQFF. The CDR3 DNA reads as TGTGCCAGCAGCTCGTCCGGGACAGGCTCCTACAATGAGCAGTTCTTC.

This CDR3 is CASSLGGGVTYEQYF. In DNA form, the CDR3 reads TGCGCCAGCAGCCTCGGCGGCGGGGTCACCTACGAGCAGTACTTC. The chain recombines TRBV5-1 with TRBJ2-7, with a possible D match to TRBD2 (6 bases). Per the germline V gene, CDR1 is SGHRS and CDR2 is YFSETQ. Trimming removed 4 bases from V and 2 bases from J, with 16 bases in between. There are 15 residues in the CDR3. Supplemented by reference TRBV5-1 and TRBJ2-7, the full variable domain reads KAGVTQTPRYLIKTRGQQVTLSCSPISGHRSVSWYQQTPGQGLQFLFEYFSETQRNKGNFPGRFSGRQFSNSRSEMNVSTLELGDSALYLCASSLGGGVTYEQYFGPGTRLTVT.

The chain recombines TRBV27 with TRBJ1-1, with 8 nucleotides matching TRBD1. This CDR3 contains 14 residues. Per germline, CDR1 MNHEY and CDR2 SMNVEV (reference sequence). The V and J ends lost 3 bases and 2 bases, in that order; junction bases with no gene match: 2. This CDR3 is CASSFGTGNTEAFF. The CDR3 bases are TGTGCCAGCAGTTTCGGGACAGGCAACACTGAAGCTTTCTTT.

The chain carries TRBV19 and TRBJ1-2; D is unclear. The germline V and J ends were trimmed by 3 bases and 0 bases, with 8 bases remaining between them. The CDR3 totals 14 residues. The germline V gene has CDR1 LNHDA and CDR2 SQIVND (reference sequence). The CDR3 spells CASSIVLANYGYTF. CDR3 DNA: TGTGCCAGTAGTATCGTTTTAGCTAACTATGGCTACACCTTC.

The chain recombines TRBV9 with TRBJ1-6; D gene unclear. This CDR3 contains 16 residues. Germline-derived CDR1 and CDR2 are SGDLS and YYNGEE. V lost 1 base and J 8 bases, leaving 16 bases between the germline ends. The DNA of the CDR3 is TGTGCCAGCAGCGTATCGCACAGAGAAATCGATTCACCCCTCCACTTT. It specifies CASSVSHREIDSPLHF.

This rearrangement joins TRBV5-8 to TRBJ2-1; D is ambiguous. Trimming took 2 bases from V and 0 from J, leaving 6 bases between them. CDR3 size: 14 residues. Germline V lookup: CDR1 SGHTS, CDR2 YDEGEE. CDR3 in DNA: TGTGCCAGCAGCTTTGAGCCCTCCTACAATGAGCAGTTCTTC. Translation gives CASSFEPSYNEQFF.

V gene TRBV28 combines with J gene TRBJ2-6; 7 nucleotides line up with TRBD1. CDR1 and CDR2 from the germline V gene are MDHEN and SYDVKM. The CDR3 is made up of 18 amino acids. J lost 2 bases, V lost 5 bases, and 12 bases had no gene match. CDR3 sequence reads: CASSLRQGMIPGANVLTF. The CDR3 DNA reads TGTGCCAGCAGTCTACGACAGGGCATGATCCCTGGGGCCAACGTCCTGACTTTC.

The chain joins TRBV19 to TRBJ1-1; no reliable D call. V lost 1 base to trimming and J lost 1 base, with 7 bases between them. Germline CDR1 is LNHDA and CDR2 is SQIVND (reference sequence). The CDR3 is 14 residues long. CDR3: CASSIAPGNTEAFF. For the CDR3, the DNA is TGTGCCAGTAGTATAGCTCCAGGGAACACTGAAGCTTTCTTT. Together with reference TRBV19 and TRBJ1-1, the CDR3 gives the full variable domain: DGGITQSPKYLFRKEGQNVTLSCEQNLNHDAMYWYRQDPGQGLRLIYYSQIVNDFQKGDIAEGYSVSREKKESFPLTVTSAQKNPTAFYLCASSIAPGNTEAFFGQGTRLTVV.

The chain carries TRBV27 and TRBJ2-7, with 12 bases lining up with TRBD1. The CDR3 is 12 residues long. The trim removed 5 bases at V and 13 bases at J, leaving 6 bases unmatched. CDR1 and CDR2 (germline): MNHEY, SMNVEV (reference sequence). The CDR3 here is CASSPQGQGAYF. The CDR3 coding sequence is TGTGCCAGCAGTCCACAGGGACAGGGGGCTTACTTC.

The chain combines TRBV27 with TRBJ2-7, with D perhaps matching TRBD2 (6 bases). V lost 6 bases to trimming and J lost 2 bases, with 17 bases between them. The CDR3 has 15 amino acids. The germline CDR1 and CDR2 sequences are MNHEY and SMNVEV (reference sequence). CDR3 sequence: CASRAGYLLPYEQYF. DNA of the CDR3: TGTGCCAGCAGGGCGGGGTATCTTCTACCCTACGAGCAGTACTTC.

CDR3 sequence: CASSQDSGQGSYEQYF. CDR3 sequence (DNA): TGCGCCAGCAGCCAAGATTCCGGACAGGGGTCCTACGAGCAGTACTTC. This rearrangement joins TRBV4-3 to TRBJ2-7, with TRBD1 matching 9 bases. The germline gives CDR1 LGHNA, CDR2 YSLEER. The CDR3 has 16 amino acids. V lost 0 bases to trimming and J lost 1 base; unmatched junction nucleotides: 4.

The V call is TRBV7-6, the J call TRBJ2-5, with 9 nucleotides matching TRBD1. CDR3 length: 15 amino acids. The J segment lost 5 bases and the V segment lost 7 bases, leaving 11 bases of the junction unmatched. Germline-derived CDR1 and CDR2 are SGHVS and FNYEAQ. CDR3 protein: CASTGGQGRLETQYF. For the CDR3, the DNA is TGTGCCAGCACAGGCGGACAGGGGCGGTTGGAGACCCAGTACTTC.

This chain connects TRBV4-1 to TRBJ2-7; maybe TRBD2 (5 bases). Looked up from germline, CDR1 is MGHRA and CDR2 is YSYEKL. This CDR3 is 12 amino acids long. Trimming pared 2 bases from V and 4 bases from J, leaving 6 bases between. CDR3 sequence (DNA): TGCGCCAGCAGCCAATCGGGGTACGAGCAGTACTTC. Encoded protein: CASSQSGYEQYF.

The rearrangement links TRBV6-5 to TRBJ2-7, with D perhaps matching TRBD1 (5 bases). CDR1 and CDR2 from the germline V gene are MNHEY and SVGAGI. Trimming pared 0 bases from V and 3 bases from J, leaving 12 bases between. CDR3 length equals 15 residues. Here the CDR3 DNA reads TGTGCCAGCAGTTACTCGTCTGGACAAATCTACGAGCAGTACTTC. Its protein product is CASSYSSGQIYEQYF.

The rearrangement links TRBV28 to TRBJ1-5; D not resolved. This CDR3 spans 12 amino acids. Trimming stripped 6 bases from V and 4 bases from J, with 7 bases between. In germline, CDR1 is MDHEN, CDR2 SYDVKM. For the CDR3, the DNA is TGTGCCAGCAGCTCAGGTAATCAGCCCCAGCATTTT. It codes for CASSSGNQPQHF.